One and the same sample provided the 23 T cell receptor beta chains below, sequenced in a study of blood T cell repertoires in COVID-19. Clones were read by immunoSEQ multiplex PCR, and TCRdb kept only the in-frame ones, dropping some. The table shows tens of thousands of clones, with around 83% occurring only once. The material sequenced was peripheral blood. The receptor source for this set is a man over 45 with acute or convalescent COVID-19.

The rearrangement links TRBV27 to TRBJ2-5; D may be TRBD1 (5 bases). Germline lookup yields CDR1 MNHEY and CDR2 SMNVEV (reference sequence). This CDR3 comprises 13 residues. V was clipped by 10 bases and J by 2 bases, with 14 bases between them. CDR3 amino acids: CATPSQGQETQYF. The CDR3 DNA follows: TGTGCCACCCCCTCCCAGGGTCAAGAGACCCAGTACTTC.

The V gene is TRBV6-5, the J gene TRBJ2-1, with no clear D. Germline assignment: CDR1 MNHEY and CDR2 SVGAGI. Trimming took 6 bases from V and 4 from J, leaving 4 bases between them. The CDR3 is 11 amino acids. The CDR3 loop is CASSLYNEQFF. The CDR3 DNA reads as TGTGCCAGCAGCTTATACAATGAGCAGTTCTTC.

This chain connects TRBV27 to TRBJ2-1; D is possibly TRBD2 (6 bases). Germline assignment: CDR1 MNHEY and CDR2 SMNVEV (reference sequence). Deletions cut 5 bases from V and 0 bases from J, with 17 bases between. The CDR3 runs 17 residues. The CDR3 spells CASSPSTGRLSYNEQFF. For the CDR3, the DNA is TGTGCCAGCAGTCCTTCAACCGGGAGACTCTCCTACAATGAGCAGTTCTTC.

In DNA form, the CDR3 reads TGTGCCAGCACCCAGCGGTCCGATTCACCCCTCCACTTT. Translated: CASTQRSDSPLHF. The J gene is TRBJ1-6, the V gene TRBV12-3 or TRBV12-4; D unclear. The CDR3 covers 13 residues. V gave up 7 bases and J gave up 8 bases, with 12 bases separating them.

This chain joins TRBV11-3 and TRBJ2-5; weak D call: TRBD2 (5 bases). CDR3 length: 13 residues. The V end was cut by 5 bases, the J end by 1 base, with 8 bases between. Per the germline V gene, CDR1 is SGHNT and CDR2 is YENEEA. In DNA form, the CDR3 reads TGTGCCAGCAGCCACGGGGTCCAAGAGACCCAGTACTTC. Encoded protein: CASSHGVQETQYF.

The chain has TRBV7-2 and TRBJ2-7; no definite D call. CDR3 length: 13 residues. The V end lost 5 bases, the J end lost 4 bases, and 12 bases lay between the germline ends. Looked up from germline, CDR1 is SGHTA and CDR2 is FQGNSA. This CDR3 is CASSPGWRYEQYF. In DNA, the CDR3 is TGTGCCAGCAGCCCCGGTTGGAGATACGAGCAGTACTTC.

V gene TRBV19 combines with J gene TRBJ2-3, with 8 bases matching TRBD1. Germline assignment: CDR1 LNHDA and CDR2 SQIVND (reference sequence). The CDR3 sequence is 14 residues long. V lost 7 bases and J lost 11; bases outside the gene matches: 14. The CDR3 nucleotides are TGTGCCAGTACATCGGACAGGGACCAAGCCCAGCAGTATTTT. Its translation: CASTSDRDQAQQYF.

The chain links TRBV11-2 to TRBJ2-5; a possible D gene is TRBD2 (5 bases). Trimming removed 3 bases at V and 2 bases at J, with 10 bases between. From germline, CDR1 is SGHAT and CDR2 FQNNGV. This CDR3 has 14 amino acids. The CDR3 nucleotides are TGTGCCAGCAGCTTCGGTAGCGATCAAGAGACCCAGTACTTC. Amino acid sequence: CASSFGSDQETQYF.

The V gene is TRBV2, the J gene TRBJ1-2; D unclear. This CDR3 has 11 amino acids. V lost 3 bases to trimming and J lost 6 bases, with 5 bases between them. Per germline, CDR1 SNHLY and CDR2 FYNNEI. This chain's CDR3 is CASSDPDGYTF. The CDR3 bases are TGTGCCAGCAGTGATCCAGATGGCTACACCTTC. The entire variable domain, with the rest obtained from reference TRBV2 and TRBJ1-2, is as follows: EPEVTQTPSHQVTQMGQEVILRCVPISNHLYFYWYRQILGQKVEFLVSFYNNEISEKSEIFDDQFSVERPDGSNFTLKIRSTKLEDSAMYFCASSDPDGYTFGSGTRLTVV.

V gene TRBV3-1 (or the pseudogene TRBV3-2) combines with J gene TRBJ2-3, with D maybe TRBD2 (6 bases). The CDR3 covers 14 residues. Trimming pared 4 bases from V and 2 bases from J, leaving 10 bases between. Per the germline V gene, CDR1 is LGHDT and CDR2 is YNNKEL (reference sequence). The CDR3 reads CASSRGVSTDTQYF. The CDR3 bases are TGTGCCAGCAGCCGGGGGGTCTCCACAGATACGCAGTATTTT.

The chain is built from TRBV2 and TRBJ2-7, with D tentatively TRBD1 (5 bases). Germline-derived CDR1 and CDR2 are SNHLY and FYNNEI. This CDR3 contains 13 residues. Trimming shortened V by 7 bases and J by 2 bases, and 12 bases separated the two germline ends. The CDR3 protein is CASTLQGTYEQYF. As DNA, the CDR3 is TGTGCCAGCACCCTCCAGGGAACCTACGAGCAGTACTTC.

In this sample, this clone turned up a few times. The chain employs TRBV11-2 and TRBJ1-1; the match to TRBD1 covers 9 bases. The CDR3 length is 14 residues. The V gene end was trimmed by 5 bases and the J gene end by 10 bases; junction bases not matched to a gene: 11. Germline CDR1 SGHAT, CDR2 FQNNGV. Written as DNA, the CDR3 is TGTGCCAGCAGCCCAACGGGACAGGGTATTTTAGCTTTCTTT. Its protein is CASSPTGQGILAFF.

V gene TRBV6-6 combines with J gene TRBJ2-5; weak D call: TRBD1 (6 bases). The germline gives CDR1 MNHNY, CDR2 SVGAGI (reference sequence). The CDR3 is made up of 14 amino acids. V was cut by 2 bases and J by 3 bases, with 10 bases left in between. The CDR3 coding sequence is TGTGCCAGCAGTTACGCGAGGACAGAAGAGACCCAGTACTTC. It yields the protein CASSYARTEETQYF.

Only one count was recorded for this clone. This chain joins TRBV30 and TRBJ1-1; tentative D call: TRBD1 (5 bases). This CDR3 region has 13 residues. The germline V and J ends were trimmed by 3 bases and 1 base, with 9 bases remaining between them. Germline V lookup: CDR1 GTSNPN, CDR2 SVGIG (reference sequence). CDR3 loop: CAWSPTANTEAFF. Here the CDR3 DNA reads TGTGCCTGGAGCCCGACAGCGAACACTGAAGCTTTCTTT.

V usage is TRBV7-9 and J usage is TRBJ2-1; 10 bases are a match to TRBD2. The CDR3 runs to 16 residues. Per the germline V gene, CDR1 is SEHNR and CDR2 is FQNEAQ (reference sequence). J lost 3 bases, V lost 2 bases, and 4 bases had no gene match. CDR3 in amino acids: CASSLLAGAIYNEQFF. CDR3 DNA: TGTGCCAGCAGCTTACTAGCGGGGGCGATCTACAATGAGCAGTTCTTC.

This clone was seen only a few times. This rearrangement joins TRBV5-1 to TRBJ1-6; 9 nucleotides agree with TRBD1. After removal of 3 bases from V and 0 bases from J, the junction contained 4 bases not matched to a gene. The CDR3 has 17 amino acids. CDR1 is SGHRS and CDR2 is YFSETQ in the germline V gene. The CDR3 region has the DNA TGCGCCAGCAGCTCGGGACAGGGCAGCTCCTATAATTCACCCCTCCACTTT. Its protein product is CASSSGQGSSYNSPLHF.

This chain links TRBV25-1 with TRBJ1-4; weak D call: TRBD1 (6 bases). Germline V gene data show CDR1 as MGHDK and CDR2 as SYGVNS. The V end was cut by 1 base, the J end by 2 bases, with 11 bases between. CDR3 length equals 16 residues. CDR3 protein: CASSESTGHTNEKLFF. In DNA, the CDR3 is TGTGCCAGCAGTGAATCTACGGGACACACTAATGAAAAACTGTTTTTT.

The chain joins TRBV25-1 to TRBJ2-1; TRBD1 matches at 10 bases. The germline V gene encodes CDR1 MGHDK and CDR2 SYGVNS. The CDR3 is 14 amino acids. V gave up 8 bases and J gave up 0 bases; unmatched junction bases: 1. CDR3 nucleotide sequence: TGTGCCAGCGGACAGGGGGGCTCCTACAATGAGCAGTTCTTC. Translated: CASGQGGSYNEQFF.

This clone came up a few times. Relative to the germline gene, one junction end is altered; a read error may explain this. The chain carries TRBV7-7 and TRBJ2-5, with D unresolved. This CDR3 contains 15 residues. In germline, CDR1 is SSHAT, CDR2 FNYEAQ (reference sequence). The CDR3 nucleotides are TGTGCTAGCAGCTTAGATGCTGCAGGAATAGGGACCCAGTACTTC. Translating gives CASSLDAAGIGTQYF.

This sequence joins TRBV6-5 and TRBJ2-1; D is uncertain. V lost 2 bases and J 9 bases, leaving 11 bases between the germline ends. This CDR3 comprises 13 residues. Germline CDR1 MNHEY, CDR2 SVGAGI. CDR3 coding DNA: TGTGCCAGCAGTTACCGGCGGCGCTTTGAGCAGTTCTTC. The encoded protein is CASSYRRRFEQFF.

The J gene is TRBJ2-1, the V gene TRBV5-1; maybe TRBD1 (6 bases). The CDR3 extends over 13 amino acids. Germline-derived CDR1 and CDR2 are SGHRS and YFSETQ. The V and J ends lost 2 bases and 7 bases respectively, with 10 bases between them. CDR3 DNA sequence: TGCGCCAGCAGCTTCCTAGGGGGAAATGAGCAGTTCTTC. It is translated as CASSFLGGNEQFF.

The chain joins TRBV18 to TRBJ2-2; the match to TRBD2 covers 7 bases. V was clipped by 4 bases and J by 7 bases; unmatched bases: 9. CDR3 length: 15 amino acids. CDR1 and CDR2 from the germline V gene are KGHSH and LQKENI. CDR3 region: CASSLRTAGDGELFF. CDR3 coding DNA: TGTGCCAGCTCACTCCGGACCGCGGGGGACGGGGAGCTGTTTTTT.

The gene calls are TRBV12-5 and TRBJ1-6, with TRBD1 matching 10 bases. Germline V lookup: CDR1 LGHNT, CDR2 FRNRAP. The CDR3 is 17 residues long. V shed 2 bases, J shed 5 bases, and the junction held 6 bases outside the gene matches. Written as DNA, the CDR3 is TGTGCTAGTGGTTTGACAACAGGGACAGGGGATAATTCACCCCTCCACTTT. This gives the protein CASGLTTGTGDNSPLHF.